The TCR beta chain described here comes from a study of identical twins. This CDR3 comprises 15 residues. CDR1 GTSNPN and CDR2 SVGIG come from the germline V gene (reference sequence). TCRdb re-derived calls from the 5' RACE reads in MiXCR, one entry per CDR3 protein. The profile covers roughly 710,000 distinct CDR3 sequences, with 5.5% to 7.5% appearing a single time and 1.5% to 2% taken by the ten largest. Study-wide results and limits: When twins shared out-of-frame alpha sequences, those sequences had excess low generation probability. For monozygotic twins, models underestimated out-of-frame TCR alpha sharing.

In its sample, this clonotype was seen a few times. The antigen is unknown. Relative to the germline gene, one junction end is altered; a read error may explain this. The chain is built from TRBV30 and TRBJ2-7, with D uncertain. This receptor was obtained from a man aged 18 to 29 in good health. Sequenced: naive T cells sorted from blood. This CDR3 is CAWNGLSSRSYGQYF. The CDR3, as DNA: TGTGCCTGGAACGGCCTTAGCAGTCGAAGCTACGGGCAGTACTTC.